One T cell receptor beta chain is described in this entry. Its antigen is unknown. V gave up 1 base and J gave up 5 bases; unmatched junction bases: 5. The CDR3 sequence is 15 residues long. The germline V gene has CDR1 SGHTA and CDR2 FQGNSA. This entry comes from a study of T cell responses to AZD1222 COVID-19 vaccine. Study results and limitations: In a largely white British group with more females than males, clonal diversity was possibly underestimated.

Clones were sequenced by immunoSEQ multiplex PCR, and TCRdb holds only the in-frame ones, with some missing. The sample carries under 150,000 clones, just over 90% recorded once. The chain carries TRBV7-2 and TRBJ1-5; 7 bases match TRBD1. The sequence derives from an adult in good health. Specimen: peripheral blood, collected on day 0 of AZD1222 vaccination. The CDR3 here is CASSLGQGDHQPQHF. Written as DNA, the CDR3 is TGTGCCAGCAGCTTAGGCCAGGGGGACCATCAGCCCCAGCATTTT.